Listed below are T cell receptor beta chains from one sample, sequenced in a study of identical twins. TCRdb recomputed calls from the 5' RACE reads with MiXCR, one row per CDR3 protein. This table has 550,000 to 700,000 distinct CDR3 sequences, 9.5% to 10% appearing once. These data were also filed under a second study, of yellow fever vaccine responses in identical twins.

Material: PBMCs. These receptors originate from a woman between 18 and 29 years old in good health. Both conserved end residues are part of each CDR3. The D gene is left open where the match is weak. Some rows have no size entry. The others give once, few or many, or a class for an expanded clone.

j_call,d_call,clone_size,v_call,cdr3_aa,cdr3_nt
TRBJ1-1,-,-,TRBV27,CASSLFSGGTEAFF,TGTGCCAGCAGTTTATTTTCCGGGGGGACTGAAGCTTTCTTT
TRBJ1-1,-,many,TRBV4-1,CASQTGTANTEAFF,TGCGCCAGTCAGACCGGGACCGCGAACACTGAAGCTTTCTTT
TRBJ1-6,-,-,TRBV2,CASREGYSPLHF,TGTGCCAGCAGGGAGGGGTATTCACCCCTCCACTTT
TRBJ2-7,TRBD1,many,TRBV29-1,CSVKSRDRGYEQYF,TGCAGCGTTAAGTCGCGGGACAGGGGCTACGAGCAGTACTTC
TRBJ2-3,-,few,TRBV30,CAWSDQDTQYF,TGTGCCTGGAGTGATCAAGATACGCAGTATTTT
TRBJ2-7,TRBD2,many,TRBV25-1,CASSDLAGSTKQYF,TGTGCCAGCAGTGATCTAGCGGGATCTACGAAGCAGTACTTC
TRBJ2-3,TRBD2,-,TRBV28,CASSSDSPLAATSRVSTDTQYF,TGTGCCAGCAGTTCCGACTCCCCACTAGCGGCCACAAGTCGGGTTAGCACAGATACGCAGTATTTT
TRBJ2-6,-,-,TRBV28,CATYTPGAGANVLTF,TGTGCCACCTACACCCCGGGCGCTGGGGCCAACGTCCTGACTTTC
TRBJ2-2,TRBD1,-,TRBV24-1,CATSDPRTGGTSYTGELFF,TGTGCCACCAGTGACCCTCGCACAGGGGGGACTTCCTACACCGGGGAGCTGTTTTTT
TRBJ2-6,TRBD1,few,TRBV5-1,CASSLAGTGSSGANVLTF,TGCGCCAGCAGCTTGGCGGGGACAGGGTCATCTGGGGCCAACGTCCTGACTTTC
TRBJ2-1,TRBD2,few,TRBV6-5,CASSSSGTSWDEQFF,TGTGCCAGCAGTTCCTCCGGGACTAGCTGGGATGAGCAGTTCTTC
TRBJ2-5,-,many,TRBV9,CASSVDPAKETQYF,TGTGCCAGCAGCGTAGATCCAGCAAAAGAGACCCAGTACTTC
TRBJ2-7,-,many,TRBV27,CASSLRGIGYEQYF,TGTGCCAGCAGTTTACGGGGGATCGGTTACGAGCAGTACTTC
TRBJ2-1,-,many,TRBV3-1,CASSSTLDGDNEQFF,TGTGCCAGCAGCTCGACCTTGGACGGAGATAATGAGCAGTTCTTC
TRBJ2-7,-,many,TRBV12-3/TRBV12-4,CASSLVEGREQYF,TGTGCCAGCAGTTTAGTCGAGGGTCGCGAGCAGTACTTC
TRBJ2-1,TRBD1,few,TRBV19,CASSMGDRGQDEQFF,TGTGCCAGTAGTATGGGAGACAGGGGACAAGATGAGCAGTTCTTC
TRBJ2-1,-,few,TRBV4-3,CASSQDRSQGLYNEQFF,TGCGCCAGCAGCCAAGATAGAAGCCAGGGGCTCTACAATGAGCAGTTCTTC
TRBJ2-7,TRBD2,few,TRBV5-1,CASSLLANEQYF,TGCGCCAGCAGCCTACTAGCGAACGAGCAGTACTTC
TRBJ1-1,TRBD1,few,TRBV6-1,CASRETGISNTEAFF,TGTGCCAGCAGAGAGACAGGGATTTCGAACACTGAAGCTTTCTTT
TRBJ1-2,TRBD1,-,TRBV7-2,CASSLVGQAYGYTF,TGTGCCAGCAGCTTAGTGGGACAGGCCTATGGCTACACCTTC
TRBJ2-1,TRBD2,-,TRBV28,CASRDIGLAGGPRHNEQFF,TGTGCCAGCAGGGACATCGGACTAGCGGGAGGGCCGAGGCACAATGAGCAGTTCTTC
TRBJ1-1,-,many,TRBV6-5,CASSYNAPGHTEAFF,TGTGCCAGCAGTTACAACGCCCCCGGGCACACTGAAGCTTTCTTT